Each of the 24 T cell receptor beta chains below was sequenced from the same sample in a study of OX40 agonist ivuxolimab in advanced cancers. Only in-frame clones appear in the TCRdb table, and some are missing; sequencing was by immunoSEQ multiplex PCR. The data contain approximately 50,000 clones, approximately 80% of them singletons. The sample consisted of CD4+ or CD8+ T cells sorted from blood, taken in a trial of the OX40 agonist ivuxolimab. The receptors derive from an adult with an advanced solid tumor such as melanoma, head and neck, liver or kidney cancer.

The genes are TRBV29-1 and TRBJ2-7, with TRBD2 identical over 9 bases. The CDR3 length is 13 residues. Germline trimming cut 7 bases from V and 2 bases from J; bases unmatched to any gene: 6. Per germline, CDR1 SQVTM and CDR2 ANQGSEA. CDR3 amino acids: CSAAAGGPYEQYF. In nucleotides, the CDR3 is TGCAGCGCTGCAGCGGGAGGACCCTACGAGCAGTACTTC.

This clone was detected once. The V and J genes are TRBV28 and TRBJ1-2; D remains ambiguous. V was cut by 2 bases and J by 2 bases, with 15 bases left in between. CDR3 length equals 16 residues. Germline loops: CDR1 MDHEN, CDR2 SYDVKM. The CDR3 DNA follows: TGTGCCAGCAGTTTACCAGGACCGAGGTTAAACTATGGCTACACCTTC. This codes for CASSLPGPRLNYGYTF.

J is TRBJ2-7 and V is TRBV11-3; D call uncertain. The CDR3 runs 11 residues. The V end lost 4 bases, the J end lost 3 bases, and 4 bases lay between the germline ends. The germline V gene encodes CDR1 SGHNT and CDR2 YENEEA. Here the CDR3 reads CASSSYYEQYF. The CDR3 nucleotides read TGTGCCAGCAGCTCCTACTACGAGCAGTACTTC. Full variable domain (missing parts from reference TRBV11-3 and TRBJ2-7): EAGVVQSPRYKIIEKKQPVAFWCNPISGHNTLYWYLQNLGQGPELLIRYENEEAVDDSQLPKDRFSAERLKGVDSTLKIQPAELGDSAVYLCASSSYYEQYFGPGTRLTVT.

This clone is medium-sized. The CDR3 sequence is CASSLRQGHEQYF. CDR3 DNA: TGCGCCAGCAGCTTGAGACAGGGCCACGAGCAGTACTTC. The chain has TRBV5-1 and TRBJ2-7; 7 bases agree with TRBD1. J was trimmed by 5 bases and V by 1 base; bases with no gene match: 3. This CDR3 is built from 13 residues. Germline-derived CDR1 and CDR2 are SGHRS and YFSETQ.

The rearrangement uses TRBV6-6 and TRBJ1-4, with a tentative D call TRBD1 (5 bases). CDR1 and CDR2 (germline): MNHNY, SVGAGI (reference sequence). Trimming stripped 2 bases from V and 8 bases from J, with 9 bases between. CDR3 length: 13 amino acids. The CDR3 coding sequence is TGTGCCAGCAGTTACCGGGACCTCGAAAAACTGTTTTTT. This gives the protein CASSYRDLEKLFF.

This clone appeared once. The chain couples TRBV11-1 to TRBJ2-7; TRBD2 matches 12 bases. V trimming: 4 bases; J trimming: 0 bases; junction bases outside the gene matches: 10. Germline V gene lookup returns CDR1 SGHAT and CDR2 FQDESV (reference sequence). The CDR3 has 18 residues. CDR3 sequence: CASSSFASGGGSSYEQYF. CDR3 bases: TGTGCCAGCAGCTCCTTCGCTAGCGGGGGGGGTAGCTCCTACGAGCAGTACTTC.

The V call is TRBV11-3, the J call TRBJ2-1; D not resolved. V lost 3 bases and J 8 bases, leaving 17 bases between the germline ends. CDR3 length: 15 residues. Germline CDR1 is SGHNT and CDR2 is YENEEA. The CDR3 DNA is TGTGCCAGCAGCTTCTTCCCCGGTCCCACTTATGAGCAGTTCTTC. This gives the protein CASSFFPGPTYEQFF.

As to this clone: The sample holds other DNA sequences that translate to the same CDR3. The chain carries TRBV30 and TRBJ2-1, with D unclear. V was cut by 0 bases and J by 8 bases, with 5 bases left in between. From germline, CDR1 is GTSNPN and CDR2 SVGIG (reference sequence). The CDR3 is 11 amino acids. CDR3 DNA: TGTGCCTGGAGTGTACGAGATGAGCAGTTCTTC. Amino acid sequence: CAWSVRDEQFF. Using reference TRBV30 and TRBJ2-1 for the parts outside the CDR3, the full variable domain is SQTIHQWPATLVQPVGSPLSLECTVEGTSNPNLYWYRQAAGRGLQLLFYSVGIGQISSEVPQNLSASRPQDRQFILSSKKLLLSDSGFYLCAWSVRDEQFFGPGTRLTVL.

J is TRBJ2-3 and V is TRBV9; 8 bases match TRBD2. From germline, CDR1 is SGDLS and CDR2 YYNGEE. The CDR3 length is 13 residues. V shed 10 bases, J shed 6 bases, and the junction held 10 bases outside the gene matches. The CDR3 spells CACSRGGRDTQYF. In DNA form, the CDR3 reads TGTGCCTGCTCGCGCGGGGGGCGGGATACGCAGTATTTT.

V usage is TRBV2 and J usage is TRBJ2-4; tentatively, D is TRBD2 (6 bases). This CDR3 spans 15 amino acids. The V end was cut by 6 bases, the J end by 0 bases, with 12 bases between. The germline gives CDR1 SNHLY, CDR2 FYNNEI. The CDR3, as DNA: TGTGCCAGCAGAGAGGAGGGGTTAGCCAAAAACATTCAGTACTTC. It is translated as CASREEGLAKNIQYF.

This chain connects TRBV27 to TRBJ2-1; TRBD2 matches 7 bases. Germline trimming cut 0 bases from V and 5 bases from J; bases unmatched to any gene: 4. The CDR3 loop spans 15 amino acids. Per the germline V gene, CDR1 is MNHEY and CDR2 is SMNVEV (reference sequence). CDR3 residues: CASSLSGLKNNEQFF. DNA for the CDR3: TGTGCCAGCAGTTTATCGGGACTAAAGAACAATGAGCAGTTCTTC.

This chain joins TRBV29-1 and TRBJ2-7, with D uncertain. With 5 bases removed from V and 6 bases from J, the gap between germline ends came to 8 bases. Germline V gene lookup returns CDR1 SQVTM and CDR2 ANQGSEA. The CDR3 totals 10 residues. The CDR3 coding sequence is TGCAGCGTTTTGGTTACCGAGCAGTACTTC. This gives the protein CSVLVTEQYF.

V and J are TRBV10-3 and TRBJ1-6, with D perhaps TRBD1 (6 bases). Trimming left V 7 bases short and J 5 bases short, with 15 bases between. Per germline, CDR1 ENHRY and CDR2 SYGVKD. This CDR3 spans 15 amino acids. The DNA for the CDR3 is TGTGCCATCATTCGAGGGACAAACCATAATTCACCCCTCCACTTT. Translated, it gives CAIIRGTNHNSPLHF.

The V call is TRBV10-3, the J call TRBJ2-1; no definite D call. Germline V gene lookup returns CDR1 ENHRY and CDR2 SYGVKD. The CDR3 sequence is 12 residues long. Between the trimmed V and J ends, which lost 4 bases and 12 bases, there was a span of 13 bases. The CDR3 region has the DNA TGTGCCATCAGTGGATCATCTTCTTCGCAGTTCTTC. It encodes CAISGSSSSQFF.

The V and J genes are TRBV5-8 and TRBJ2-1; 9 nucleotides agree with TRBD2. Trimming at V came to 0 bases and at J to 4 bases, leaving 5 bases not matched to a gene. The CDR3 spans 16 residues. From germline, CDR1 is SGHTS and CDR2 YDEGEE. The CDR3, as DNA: TGTGCCAGCAGCTTGGCCCTAGCGGGGAATTACAATGAGCAGTTCTTC. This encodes CASSLALAGNYNEQFF.

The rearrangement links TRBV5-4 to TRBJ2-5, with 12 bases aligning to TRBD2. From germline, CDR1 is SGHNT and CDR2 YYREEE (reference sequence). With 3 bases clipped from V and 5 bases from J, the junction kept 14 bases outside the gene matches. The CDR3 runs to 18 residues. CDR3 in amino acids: CASSSVASGRGVSETQYF. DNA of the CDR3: TGTGCCAGCAGCTCAGTGGCTAGCGGGAGGGGAGTTTCGGAGACCCAGTACTTC.

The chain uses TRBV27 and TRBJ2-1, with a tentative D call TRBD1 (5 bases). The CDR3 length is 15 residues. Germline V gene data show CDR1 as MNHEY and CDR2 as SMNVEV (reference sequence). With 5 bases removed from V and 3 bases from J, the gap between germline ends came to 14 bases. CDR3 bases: TGTGCCAGCAGTACCGCTACAGGTTTCTACAATGAGCAGTTCTTC. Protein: CASSTATGFYNEQFF.

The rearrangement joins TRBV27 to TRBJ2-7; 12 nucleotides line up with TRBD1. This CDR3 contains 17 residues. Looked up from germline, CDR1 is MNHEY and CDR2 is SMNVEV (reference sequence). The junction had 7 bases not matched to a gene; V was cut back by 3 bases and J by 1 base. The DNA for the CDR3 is TGTGCCAGCAGTTTGGGGACAGGGGGCGCAGGGTCCTACGAGCAGTACTTC. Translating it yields CASSLGTGGAGSYEQYF.

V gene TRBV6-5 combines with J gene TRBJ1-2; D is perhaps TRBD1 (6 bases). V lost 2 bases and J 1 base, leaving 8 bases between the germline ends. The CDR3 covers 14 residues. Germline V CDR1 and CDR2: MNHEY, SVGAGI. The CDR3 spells CASSYGGLNYGYTF. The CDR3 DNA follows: TGTGCCAGCAGTTACGGGGGCCTTAACTATGGCTACACCTTC.

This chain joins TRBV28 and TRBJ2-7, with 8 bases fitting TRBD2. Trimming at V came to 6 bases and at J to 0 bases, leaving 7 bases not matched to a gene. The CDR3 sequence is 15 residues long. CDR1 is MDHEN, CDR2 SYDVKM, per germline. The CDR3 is CASRRREVNSYEQYF. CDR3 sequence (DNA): TGTGCCAGCAGACGGCGGGAGGTGAACTCCTACGAGCAGTACTTC.

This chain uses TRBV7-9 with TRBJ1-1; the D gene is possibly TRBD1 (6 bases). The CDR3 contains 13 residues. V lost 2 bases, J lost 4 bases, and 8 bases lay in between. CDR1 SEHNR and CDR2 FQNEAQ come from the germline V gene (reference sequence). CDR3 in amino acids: CASSLSGATEAFF. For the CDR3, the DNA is TGTGCCAGCAGCTTATCAGGGGCCACTGAAGCTTTCTTT.

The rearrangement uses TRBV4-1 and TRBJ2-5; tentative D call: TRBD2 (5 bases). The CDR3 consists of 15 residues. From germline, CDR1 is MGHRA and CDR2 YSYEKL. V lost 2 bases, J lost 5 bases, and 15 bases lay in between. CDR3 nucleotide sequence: TGCGCCAGCAGCCAAATCCTAGCTTGGGTGGAGACCCAGTACTTC. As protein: CASSQILAWVETQYF.

The CDR3 is CASSTWTVANTGELFF. As DNA, the CDR3 is TGTGCCAGCAGCACATGGACTGTCGCGAACACCGGGGAGCTGTTTTTT. The V call is TRBV7-2, the J call TRBJ2-2, with D possibly being TRBD2 (5 bases). Germline V gene data show CDR1 as SGHTA and CDR2 as FQGNSA. V gave up 5 bases and J gave up 0 bases, with 13 bases separating them. This CDR3 is built from 16 residues.

Here the CDR3 reads CASSQGLRGRGEQYF. For the CDR3, the DNA is TGCGCCAGCAGCCAAGGGTTAAGGGGTCGGGGCGAGCAGTACTTC. This sequence joins TRBV4-3 and TRBJ2-7, with D possibly called TRBD1 or TRBD2 (5 bases each). The CDR3 has 15 residues. Looked up from germline, CDR1 is LGHNA and CDR2 is YSLEER. Trimming removed 1 base at V and 6 bases at J, with 16 bases between.